This T cell receptor beta chain was captured by sequencing in a study of blood T cell repertoires in COVID-19. Here immunoSEQ multiplex PCR was the method, and the copy in TCRdb shows in-frame clones only, minus some. The repertoire has about 160,000 clones, approximately 86% of them found once; the top ten carry around 0.63%. Germline-derived CDR1 and CDR2 are KGHSH and LQKENI. The CDR3 is 13 amino acids. Trimming stripped 3 bases from V and 5 bases from J, with 10 bases between. The source of this sequence is a man aged 60 to 75 with COVID-19, enrolled during active disease. The sequencing sample was made of peripheral blood. V is TRBV18 and J is TRBJ1-1; D is possibly TRBD1 (6 bases). This CDR3 is CASSPQGRTEAFF. In DNA, the CDR3 is TGTGCCAGCTCACCCCAGGGGCGGACTGAAGCTTTCTTT.